This TCR beta chain stems from a study of T-cell memory formation after mild COVID-19. J lost 4 bases, V lost 4 bases, and 9 bases had no gene match. In germline, CDR1 is SGDLS, CDR2 YYNGEE. This CDR3 has 16 amino acids. TCRdb redid the calling of the 5' RACE reads with MiXCR, one entry per CDR3 protein. This sample has around 150,000 distinct CDR3 sequences, with 9.5% to 13% found just once. The J gene is TRBJ2-7, the V gene TRBV9, with 12 nucleotides matching TRBD2. This TCR came from a man between 18 and 29 years old who had mild COVID-19 (a few samples of this study predate the infection). Cell type and time point are not known. The material sequenced was PBMCs or a T cell subset sorted from them (not recorded which). The CDR3 spells CASSPRASGGGYEQYF. The CDR3 DNA reads as TGTGCCAGCAGCCCCCGGGCTAGCGGGGGGGGTTACGAGCAGTACTTC.